Reported below is one TCR beta chain. The entry originates in a study of blood T cells in healthy people across ages. Extraction of total RNA produced a minimum of 5 micrograms from each sample. Then a second PCR, running roughly 6 to 11 cycles, was carried out with a sample-barcoded 5' primer and a J-beta primer mix. One entry per CDR3 protein, called by TCRdb with MiXCR from the 5' RACE reads. The sample records roughly 680,000 distinct CDR3 sequences, roughly 50% being singletons. Trimming pared 0 bases from V and 8 bases from J, leaving 7 bases between. Germline CDR1 is LGHDT and CDR2 is YNNKEL (reference sequence). This CDR3 is 13 amino acids long.

The chain links TRBV3-1 to TRBJ1-4; D is perhaps TRBD1 (5 bases). The origin of this receptor is a woman in her sixties or seventies in good health. The sample comprised blood. CDR3 nucleotide sequence: TGTGCCAGCAGCCAAGAGCGACAGGAAAAACTGTTTTTT. Its protein product is CASSQERQEKLFF. Using reference TRBV3-1 and TRBJ1-4 for the parts outside the CDR3, the full variable domain is DTAVSQTPKYLVTQMGNDKSIKCEQNLGHDTMYWYKQDSKKFLKIMFSYNNKELIINETVPNRFSPKSPDKAHLNLHINSLELGDSAVYFCASSQERQEKLFFGSGTQLSVL.